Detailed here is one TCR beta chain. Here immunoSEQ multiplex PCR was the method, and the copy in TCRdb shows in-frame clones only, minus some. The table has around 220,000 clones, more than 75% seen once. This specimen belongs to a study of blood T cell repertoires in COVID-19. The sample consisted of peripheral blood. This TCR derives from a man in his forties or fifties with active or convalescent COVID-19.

The CDR3 reads CASSLTGAYEQYF. CDR3 DNA sequence: TGTGCCAGCAGCTTGACAGGGGCCTACGAGCAGTACTTC. This sequence joins TRBV5-6 and TRBJ2-7; 7 bases align to TRBD1. V trimming: 1 base; J trimming: 2 bases; junction bases outside the gene matches: 0. This CDR3 contains 13 residues. Germline assignment: CDR1 SGHDT and CDR2 YYEEEE. Drawing the rest from reference TRBV5-6 and TRBJ2-7, the complete variable domain is DAGVTQSPTHLIKTRGQQVTLRCSPKSGHDTVSWYQQALGQGPQFIFQYYEEEERQRGNFPDRFSGHQFPNYSSELNVNALLLGDSALYLCASSLTGAYEQYFGPGTRLTVT.